Below, one T cell receptor beta chain is given with its context. Its antigen is unidentified. One end of the junction does not line up with germline, which may come from a read error. Using its own MiXCR run on the reads, TCRdb lists one record per CDR3 protein. The sample shows about 100,000 distinct CDR3 sequences, roughly 41% of them seen only once. CDR3 length: 17 residues. CDR1 MNHEY and CDR2 SMNVEV come from the germline V gene (reference sequence). This entry comes from a study of T cell repertoires in cytomegalovirus infection. Across the study: Indicated by public TCR beta signatures were CMV infection and matching HLA type.

The chain recombines TRBV27 with TRBJ1-1, with 7 bases identical to TRBD1. Sequenced here: CD8+ T cells from cultured PBMCs, sampled from culture after CMV antigen stimulation. The TCR was taken from a human donor in good health (CMV status not recorded). Some clones in this sample may be carry-over from other donors' samples. Here the CDR3 DNA reads TGTGCCAGCAGTCCTCTACAAGGACAGGTATGGAACAATGAAGCTTTCTTT. Amino acid sequence: CASSPLQGQVWNNEAFF.